This T cell receptor beta chain was observed in a study of a mutant IDH1 vaccine in newly diagnosed glioma. In the study overall: Every participant had undergone radiotherapy, temozolomide, or both before, and most underwent both.

Generated by immunoSEQ multiplex PCR, the TCRdb table keeps only in-frame clones and is missing some. The table includes tens of thousands of clones, approximately 92% detected once. The V end lost 4 bases, the J end lost 12 bases, and 22 bases lay between the germline ends. The germline V gene encodes CDR1 SGHRS and CDR2 YFSETQ. This CDR3 is 15 amino acids long. Study results and limitations: Changes in the top peripheral T cell clonotypes seemingly had no bearing on pseudoprogression.

Regarding time point: baseline, week 1 (first vaccination visit). Regarding treatment: pre-vaccination baseline after standard-of-care therapy. Donor tumors were new WHO grade 3 or 4 IDH1-mutant, ATRX-lost astrocytomas. Note on this clone: Its antigen is not identified.

The receptor was derived from a man aged 50 to 60 with glioma. Source: PBMCs, taken from a glioma patient treated with radiotherapy, temozolomide or both. The V call is TRBV5-1, the J call TRBJ1-4, with D unclear. The CDR3, as DNA: TGCGCCAGCAGCGAACCTACACCGCCCAACCAGGAACTGTTTTTT. Translating gives CASSEPTPPNQELFF. The full variable domain, in which reference TRBV5-1 and TRBJ1-4 provide the parts outside the CDR3, is KAGVTQTPRYLIKTRGQQVTLSCSPISGHRSVSWYQQTPGQGLQFLFEYFSETQRNKGNFPGRFSGRQFSNSRSEMNVSTLELGDSALYLCASSEPTPPNQELFFGSGTQLSVL.